Described below is a single T cell receptor (beta chain) sequence and its context. The antigen is unknown. These data come from a study of graft-versus-host responses after intestinal transplantation. The CDR3 is made up of 15 amino acids. Germline CDR1 MDHEN, CDR2 SYDVKM. V gave up 5 bases and J gave up 6 bases; unmatched junction bases: 8. Only in-frame clones appear in the TCRdb table, and some are missing; sequencing was by immunoSEQ multiplex PCR. The top ten hold more than 0.75% of the sample, which has around 95,000 clones, roughly 87% seen once. Sequenced material: unstimulated CD4+ T cells sorted from spleen or lymph node cells, taken before transplant. The clonotype was recovered from a human donor who was the organ donor for an intestinal transplant. This chain joins TRBV28 and TRBJ1-5, with 9 positions matching TRBD1. This CDR3 is CASSRPGQGGQPQHF. The CDR3, as DNA: TGTGCCAGCAGTCGTCCGGGACAGGGCGGTCAGCCCCAGCATTTT.